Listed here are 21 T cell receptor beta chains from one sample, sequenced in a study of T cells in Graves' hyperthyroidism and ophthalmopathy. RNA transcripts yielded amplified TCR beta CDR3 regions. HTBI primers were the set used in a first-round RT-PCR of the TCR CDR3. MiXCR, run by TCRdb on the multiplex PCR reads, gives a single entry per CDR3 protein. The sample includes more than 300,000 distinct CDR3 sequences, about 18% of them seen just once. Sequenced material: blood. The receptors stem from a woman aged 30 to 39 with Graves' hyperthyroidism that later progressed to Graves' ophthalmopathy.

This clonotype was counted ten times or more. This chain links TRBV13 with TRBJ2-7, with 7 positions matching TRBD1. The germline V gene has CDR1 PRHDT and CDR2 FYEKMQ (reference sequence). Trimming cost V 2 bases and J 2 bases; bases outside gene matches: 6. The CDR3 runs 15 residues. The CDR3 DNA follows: TGTGCCAGCAGCTTATACAGGGGTCAGACCTACGAGCAGTACTTC. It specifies CASSLYRGQTYEQYF.

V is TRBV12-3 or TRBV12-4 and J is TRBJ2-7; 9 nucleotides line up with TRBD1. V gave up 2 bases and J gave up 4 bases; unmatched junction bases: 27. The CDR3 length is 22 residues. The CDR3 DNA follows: TGTGCCAGCAGTTTAAGGTGGGGCCGGGGACAGGGTTCTGGGTGGCGCCTTTACGAGCAGTACTTC. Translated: CASSLRWGRGQGSGWRLYEQYF.

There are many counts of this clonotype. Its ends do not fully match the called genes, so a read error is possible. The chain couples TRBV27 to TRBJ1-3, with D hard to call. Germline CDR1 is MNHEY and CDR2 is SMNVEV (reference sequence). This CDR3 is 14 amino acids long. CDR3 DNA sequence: TGTGCCAGCAGTCCCTCGATCCATGGAAACACCATGTATTTT. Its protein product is CASSPSIHGNTMYF.

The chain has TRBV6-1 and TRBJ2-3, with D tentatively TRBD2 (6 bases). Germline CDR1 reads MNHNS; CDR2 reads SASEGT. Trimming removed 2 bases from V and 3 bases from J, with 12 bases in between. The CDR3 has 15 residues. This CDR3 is CASSEKTSRTDTQYF. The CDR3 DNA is TGTGCCAGCAGTGAAAAAACTAGCCGAACAGATACGCAGTATTTT.

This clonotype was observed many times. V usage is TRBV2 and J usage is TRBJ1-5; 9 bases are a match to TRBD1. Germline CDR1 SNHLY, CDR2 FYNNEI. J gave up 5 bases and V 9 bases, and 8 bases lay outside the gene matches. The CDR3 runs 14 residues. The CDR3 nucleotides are TGTGCCAGTAGGGCCGGGACAGGGTATCAGCCCCAGCATTTT. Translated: CASRAGTGYQPQHF.

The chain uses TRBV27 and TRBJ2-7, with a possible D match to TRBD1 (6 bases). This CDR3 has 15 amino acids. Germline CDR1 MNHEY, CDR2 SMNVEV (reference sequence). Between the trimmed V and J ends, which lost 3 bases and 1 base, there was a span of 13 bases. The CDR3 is CASSFYQGPSYEQYF. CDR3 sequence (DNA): TGTGCCAGCAGTTTTTACCAGGGGCCGTCCTACGAGCAGTACTTC.

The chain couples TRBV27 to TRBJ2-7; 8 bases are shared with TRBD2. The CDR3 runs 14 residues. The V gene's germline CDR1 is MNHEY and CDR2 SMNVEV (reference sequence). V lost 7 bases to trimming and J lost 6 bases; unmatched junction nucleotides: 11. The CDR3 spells CASKYSGSSSEQYF. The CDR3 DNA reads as TGTGCCAGCAAGTACAGCGGGAGCTCTAGCGAGCAGTACTTC.

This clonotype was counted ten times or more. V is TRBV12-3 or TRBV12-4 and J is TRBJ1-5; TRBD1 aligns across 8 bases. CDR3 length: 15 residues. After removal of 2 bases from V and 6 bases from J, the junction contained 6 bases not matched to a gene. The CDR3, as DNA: TGTGCCAGCAGTTTACGGACAGGGCGTGCTCAGCCCCAGCATTTT. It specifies CASSLRTGRAQPQHF.

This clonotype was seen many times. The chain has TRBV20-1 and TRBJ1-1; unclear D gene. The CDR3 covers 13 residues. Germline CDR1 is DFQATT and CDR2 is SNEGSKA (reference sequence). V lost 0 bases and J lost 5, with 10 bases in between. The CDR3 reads CSARDAGGTEAFF. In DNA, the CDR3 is TGCAGTGCTAGAGATGCCGGCGGGACTGAAGCTTTCTTT.

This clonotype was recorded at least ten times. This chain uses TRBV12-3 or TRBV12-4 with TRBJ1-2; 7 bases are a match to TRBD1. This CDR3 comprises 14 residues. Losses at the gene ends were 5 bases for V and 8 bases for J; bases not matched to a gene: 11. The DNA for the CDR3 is TGTGCCAGCAGTACCAGGGGGGGATGGGAAGGCTACACCTTC. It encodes CASSTRGGWEGYTF.

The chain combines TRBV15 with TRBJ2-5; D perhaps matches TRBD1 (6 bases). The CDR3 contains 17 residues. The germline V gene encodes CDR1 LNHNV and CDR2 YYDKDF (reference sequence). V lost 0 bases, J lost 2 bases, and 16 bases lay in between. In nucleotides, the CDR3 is TGTGCCACCAGCAGAGATCAGACAGGATCCGTACAAGAGACCCAGTACTTC. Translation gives CATSRDQTGSVQETQYF.

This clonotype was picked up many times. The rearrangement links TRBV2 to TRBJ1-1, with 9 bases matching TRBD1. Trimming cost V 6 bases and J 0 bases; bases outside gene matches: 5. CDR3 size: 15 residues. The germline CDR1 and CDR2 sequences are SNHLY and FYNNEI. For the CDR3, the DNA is TGTGCCAGCAGGGACAGGGGAGTCATGAACACTGAAGCTTTCTTT. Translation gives CASRDRGVMNTEAFF.

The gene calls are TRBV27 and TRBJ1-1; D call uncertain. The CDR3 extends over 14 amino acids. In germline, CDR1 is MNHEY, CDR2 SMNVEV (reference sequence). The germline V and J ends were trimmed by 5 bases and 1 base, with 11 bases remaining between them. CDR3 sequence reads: CASSSLRQNTEAFF. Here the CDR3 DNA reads TGTGCCAGCAGTAGCCTACGACAGAACACTGAAGCTTTCTTT.

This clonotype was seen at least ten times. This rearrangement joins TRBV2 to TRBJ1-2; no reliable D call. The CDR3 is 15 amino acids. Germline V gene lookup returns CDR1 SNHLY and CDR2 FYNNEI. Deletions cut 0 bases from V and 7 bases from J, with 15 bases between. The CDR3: CASSEASVRHGGYTF. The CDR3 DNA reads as TGTGCCAGCAGTGAAGCGTCAGTCAGGCATGGTGGCTACACCTTC.

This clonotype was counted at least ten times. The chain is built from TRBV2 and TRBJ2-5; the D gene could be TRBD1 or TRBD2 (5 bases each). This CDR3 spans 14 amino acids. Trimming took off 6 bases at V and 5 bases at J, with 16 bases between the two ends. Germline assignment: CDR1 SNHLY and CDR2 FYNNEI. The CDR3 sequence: CASRPDSGGETQYF. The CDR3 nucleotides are TGTGCCAGCAGACCCGACAGCGGTGGGGAGACCCAGTACTTC.

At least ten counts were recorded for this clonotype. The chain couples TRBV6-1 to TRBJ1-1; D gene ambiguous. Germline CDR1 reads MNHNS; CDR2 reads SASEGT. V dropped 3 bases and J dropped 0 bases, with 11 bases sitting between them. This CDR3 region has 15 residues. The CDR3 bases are TGTGCCAGCAGTGAGCCGGGCTTCTTGAACACTGAAGCTTTCTTT. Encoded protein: CASSEPGFLNTEAFF.

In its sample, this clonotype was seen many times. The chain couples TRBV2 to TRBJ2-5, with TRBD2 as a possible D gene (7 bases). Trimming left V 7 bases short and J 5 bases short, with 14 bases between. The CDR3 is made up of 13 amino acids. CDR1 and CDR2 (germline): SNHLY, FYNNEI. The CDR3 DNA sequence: TGTGCCAGCAACATCCCGGGGGGCGAGACCCAGTACTTC. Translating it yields CASNIPGGETQYF. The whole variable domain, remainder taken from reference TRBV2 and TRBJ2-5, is EPEVTQTPSHQVTQMGQEVILRCVPISNHLYFYWYRQILGQKVEFLVSFYNNEISEKSEIFDDQFSVERPDGSNFTLKIRSTKLEDSAMYFCASNIPGGETQYFGPGTRLLVL.

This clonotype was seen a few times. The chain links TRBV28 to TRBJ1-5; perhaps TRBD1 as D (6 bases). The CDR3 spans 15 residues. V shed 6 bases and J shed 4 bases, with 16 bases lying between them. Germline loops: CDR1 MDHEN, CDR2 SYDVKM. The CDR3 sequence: CASSAGGGANQPQHF. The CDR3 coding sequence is TGTGCCAGCAGCGCTGGGGGGGGGGCAAATCAGCCCCAGCATTTT.

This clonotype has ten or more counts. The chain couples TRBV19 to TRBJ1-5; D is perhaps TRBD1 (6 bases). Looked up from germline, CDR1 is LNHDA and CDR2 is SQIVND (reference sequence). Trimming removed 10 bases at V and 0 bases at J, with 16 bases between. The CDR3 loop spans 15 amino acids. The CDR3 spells CATSVRGVSNQPQHF. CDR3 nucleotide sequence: TGTGCCACCTCGGTGAGGGGGGTTAGCAATCAGCCCCAGCATTTT.

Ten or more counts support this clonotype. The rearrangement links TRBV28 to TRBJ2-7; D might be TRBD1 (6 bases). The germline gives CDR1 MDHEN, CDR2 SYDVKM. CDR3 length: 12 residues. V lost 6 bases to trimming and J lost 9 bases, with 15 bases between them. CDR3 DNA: TGTGCCAGCAGCCTACAGGGTCCGCTGCAGTACTTC. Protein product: CASSLQGPLQYF.

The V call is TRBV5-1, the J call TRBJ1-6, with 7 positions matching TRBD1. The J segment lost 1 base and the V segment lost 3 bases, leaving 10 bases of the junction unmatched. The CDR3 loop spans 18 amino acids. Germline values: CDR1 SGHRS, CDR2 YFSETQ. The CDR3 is CASSWKNTGESYNSPLHF. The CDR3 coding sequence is TGCGCCAGCAGCTGGAAAAACACAGGGGAATCCTATAATTCACCCCTCCACTTT.